Below are 4 T cell receptor beta chains sequenced from a single sample in a study of low-dose radiotherapy and immunotherapy resistance in tumors. This sample's time point: after trial treatment. Treatment reported: LDRT plus nivolumab, ipilimumab, low-dose cyclophosphamide and aspirin (RACIN trial). Both TCRalpha and TCRbeta chains were reverse transcribed with V-gene-specific primers. TCRs were amplified for roughly 20 PCR cycles with a constant-region primer and V-primer adapter. TCRdb used MiXCR to reprocess the reads, holding one entry per CDR3 protein. The table has under 90,000 distinct CDR3 sequences, under 20% seen once. The material sequenced was PBMCs, taken after low-dose radiotherapy plus immunotherapy. These receptors all come from a male donor with prostate cancer.

This clonotype was seen ten or more times. The chain recombines TRBV5-1 with TRBJ1-2, with no clear D. Germline loops: CDR1 SGHRS, CDR2 YFSETQ. V shed 4 bases and J shed 0 bases, with 10 bases lying between them. The CDR3 length is 14 residues. The CDR3 reads CASSPQLTNYGYTF. The CDR3 DNA reads TGCGCCAGCAGCCCGCAACTTACTAACTATGGCTACACCTTC.

Of note for this clonotype: A far larger clone is just one base off, so this is likely a read error. This rearrangement joins TRBV5-3 to TRBJ2-3; 8 positions agree with TRBD2. TRBV5-3 is noted as an ORF with a role that remains uncertain. This CDR3 is 14 amino acids long. DNA of the CDR3: TGTGCCAGCAGCTTCCAGCGGGAGATAGAAACGCAGTATTTT. Protein sequence: CASSFQREIETQYF.

The count of this clonotype is one. This chain links TRBV12-3 or TRBV12-4 with TRBJ1-6; possibly TRBD1 for D (5 bases). The V and J ends lost 6 bases and 14 bases respectively, with 14 bases between them. The CDR3 loop spans 12 amino acids. The CDR3 protein is CASRSSGGTLHF. DNA for the CDR3: TGTGCCAGCAGAAGCTCGGGGGGTACCCTCCACTTT.

Comments on this clonotype: A much larger clonotype is one base distant, so this may be a read error. This rearrangement joins TRBV7-3 to TRBJ2-2; tentative D call: TRBD2 (6 bases). V was cut by 5 bases and J by 5 bases, with 12 bases left in between. The length of the CDR3 is 14 residues. CDR1 SGHTA and CDR2 FQGTGA come from the germline V gene. CDR3 sequence reads: CASSVATSTGELFF. CDR3 DNA: TGTGCCAGCAGCGTCGCGACTAGTACCGGGGAGCTGTTTTTT.